This entry features one T cell receptor beta chain sequence. The antigen is unknown. The repertoire was sequenced with immunoSEQ multiplex PCR; TCRdb's copy has only in-frame clones and lacks some. Of about 210,000 clones listed, around 94% are singletons. This sample is part of a study of T cell responses to AZD1222 COVID-19 vaccine. Broader study findings: Females made up more of the donors, who were largely white British, and clonal diversity may have come out too low.

Germline V gene data show CDR1 as MGHRA and CDR2 as YSYEKL. The CDR3 has 18 residues. V lost 2 bases and J lost 4; bases outside the gene matches: 13. The TCR comes from an adult who received the MenACWY meningococcal vaccine as a control. The genes are TRBV4-1 and TRBJ1-4, with TRBD1 identical over 7 bases. Material: peripheral blood, obtained 28 days after the second dose of the MenACWY control vaccine. The CDR3 bases are TGCGCCAGCAGCCAAAGTCAGGGGGGGGCTTTTGGTAATGAAAAACTGTTTTTT. Protein sequence: CASSQSQGGAFGNEKLFF.